The 8 T cell receptor beta chains below all came from one sample that was sequenced in a study of blood T cell repertoires in COVID-19. Only in-frame clones appear in the TCRdb table, and some are missing; sequencing was by immunoSEQ multiplex PCR. The table records fewer than 350,000 clones, approximately 88% of them present only once. Sequencing was carried out using PBMCs or T cells enriched from blood (not recorded which). The source is a woman between 40 and 55 years old who had recovered from COVID-19.

This clone was counted only a few times. This chain connects TRBV6-4 to TRBJ2-1; 10 bases agree with TRBD2. Germline values: CDR1 MRHNA, CDR2 SNTAGT. CDR3 length: 15 residues. V dropped 6 bases and J dropped 2; count of bases not matched to a gene: 4. The CDR3 is CASSKLAGAYNEQFF. CDR3 bases: TGTGCCAGCAGCAAGCTAGCGGGGGCCTACAATGAGCAGTTCTTC.

The rearrangement joins TRBV7-9 to TRBJ1-2; TRBD1 is a possible D gene (6 bases). The CDR3 runs 14 residues. V was clipped by 3 bases and J by 3 bases, with 11 bases between them. Germline loops: CDR1 SEHNR, CDR2 FQNEAQ (reference sequence). This CDR3 reads CASSLGQGHYGYTF. As DNA, the CDR3 is TGTGCCAGCAGCTTGGGGCAGGGGCACTATGGCTACACCTTC.

The CDR3 DNA reads as TGTGCCAGCAGCCCCGCCCCAGCAGGCTATGGCTACACCTTC. Amino acids: CASSPAPAGYGYTF. The J gene is TRBJ1-2, the V gene TRBV6-5; D gene unclear. Trimming shortened V by 6 bases and J by 4 bases, and 15 bases separated the two germline ends. This CDR3 comprises 14 residues. Germline V gene lookup returns CDR1 MNHEY and CDR2 SVGAGI.

The chain combines TRBV7-3 with TRBJ2-1; possibly TRBD2 for D (5 bases). CDR3 length: 13 residues. V dropped 5 bases and J dropped 6 bases, with 11 bases sitting between them. CDR1 SGHTA and CDR2 FQGTGA come from the germline V gene. CDR3 region: CASSLRTSNEQFF. The CDR3 coding sequence is TGTGCCAGCAGCCTAAGGACTTCCAATGAGCAGTTCTTC.

The chain uses TRBV15 and TRBJ2-5; perhaps TRBD1 as D (6 bases). The CDR3 contains 16 residues. The germline V and J ends were trimmed by 0 bases and 6 bases, with 17 bases remaining between them. Germline V CDR1 and CDR2: LNHNV, YYDKDF (reference sequence). Here the CDR3 reads CATSRDPRAGAKTQYF. In nucleotides, the CDR3 is TGTGCCACCAGCAGAGATCCTCGGGCAGGGGCAAAGACCCAGTACTTC.

This chain joins TRBV28 and TRBJ2-7; D may be TRBD2 (6 bases). The germline V gene encodes CDR1 MDHEN and CDR2 SYDVKM. The CDR3 totals 13 residues. The V end was cut by 2 bases, the J end by 6 bases, with 11 bases between. As DNA, the CDR3 is TGTGCCAGCAGTTTAGGAGGGCAATCCGAGCAGTACTTC. It encodes CASSLGGQSEQYF.

The chain combines TRBV6-4 with TRBJ1-2; TRBD1 matches 10 bases. J gave up 7 bases and V 3 bases, and 8 bases lay outside the gene matches. Germline CDR1 MRHNA, CDR2 SNTAGT. This CDR3 comprises 15 residues. The chain's CDR3 is CASSDTGTGVRGYTF. The CDR3 region has the DNA TGTGCCAGCAGTGATACCGGGACAGGGGTTCGTGGCTACACCTTC.

V gene TRBV4-2 combines with J gene TRBJ2-7; TRBD2 matches 7 bases. The germline V gene encodes CDR1 LGHNA and CDR2 YNFKEQ. The CDR3 length is 16 residues. V lost 4 bases and J lost 4; bases outside the gene matches: 13. The CDR3 protein is CASSPSLADDTYEQYF. As DNA, the CDR3 is TGTGCCAGCAGCCCATCGCTAGCGGACGATACGTACGAGCAGTACTTC.